This T cell receptor beta chain is from a study of blood T cell repertoires in COVID-19. Germline CDR1 reads LNHNV; CDR2 reads YYDKDF (reference sequence). The J segment lost 6 bases and the V segment lost 0 bases, leaving 12 bases of the junction unmatched. This CDR3 region has 17 residues. Clones were read by immunoSEQ multiplex PCR, and TCRdb kept only the in-frame ones, dropping some. The sample comprises around 150,000 clones, around 79% of which are singletons, and approximately 10% rests with the top ten. The sequence was obtained from a man aged 45-65 years who had recovered from COVID-19. The V and J genes are TRBV15 and TRBJ2-3; 7 bases agree with TRBD1. The sequencing sample was made of PBMCs or T cells enriched from blood (not recorded which). CDR3 DNA: TGTGCCACCAGCAGAGAGACGGGACAGTTCCCTCCGGATACGCAGTATTTT. Its translation: CATSRETGQFPPDTQYF.